Below, one T cell receptor (beta chain) is given with its context. The entry originates in a study of blood T cell repertoires in COVID-19. V was shortened by 2 bases and J by 0 bases, with 11 bases between the two germline ends. The CDR3 consists of 16 residues. CDR1 is MDHEN and CDR2 is SYDVKM in the germline V gene. Assay: immunoSEQ multiplex PCR; the TCRdb copy retains only in-frame clones and omits some. The profile shows tens of thousands of clones, 65% to 85% of them singletons. The material sequenced was peripheral blood. The rearrangement uses TRBV28 and TRBJ1-5; D ambiguous. The receptor was isolated from a woman aged 60-75 years with acute or convalescent COVID-19. CDR3 DNA: TGTGCCAGCAGTTTAGTCCACAGTTATAGCAATCAGCCCCAGCATTTT. Its translation is CASSLVHSYSNQPQHF.